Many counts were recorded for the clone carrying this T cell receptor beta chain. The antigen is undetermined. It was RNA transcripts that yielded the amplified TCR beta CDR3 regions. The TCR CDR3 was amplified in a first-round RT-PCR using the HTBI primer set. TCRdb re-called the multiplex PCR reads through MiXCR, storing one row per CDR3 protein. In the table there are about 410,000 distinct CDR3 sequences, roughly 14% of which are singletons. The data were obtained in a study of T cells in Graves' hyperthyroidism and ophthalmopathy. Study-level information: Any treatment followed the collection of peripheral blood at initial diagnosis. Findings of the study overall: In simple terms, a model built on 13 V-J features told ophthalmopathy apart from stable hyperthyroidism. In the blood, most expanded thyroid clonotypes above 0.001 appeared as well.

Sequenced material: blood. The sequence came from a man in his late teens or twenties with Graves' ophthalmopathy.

The CDR3 region is CASSLARESSYEQYF. CDR3 bases: TGTGCCAGCAGCCTGGCCAGGGAGAGCTCCTACGAGCAGTACTTC. The chain carries TRBV6-2 or TRBV6-3 and TRBJ2-7; D may match TRBD1 or TRBD2 (5 bases each). Germline V gene sequence: CDR1 MNHEY, CDR2 SVGEGT. Trimming shortened V by 6 bases and J by 0 bases, and 15 bases separated the two germline ends. This CDR3 contains 15 residues.